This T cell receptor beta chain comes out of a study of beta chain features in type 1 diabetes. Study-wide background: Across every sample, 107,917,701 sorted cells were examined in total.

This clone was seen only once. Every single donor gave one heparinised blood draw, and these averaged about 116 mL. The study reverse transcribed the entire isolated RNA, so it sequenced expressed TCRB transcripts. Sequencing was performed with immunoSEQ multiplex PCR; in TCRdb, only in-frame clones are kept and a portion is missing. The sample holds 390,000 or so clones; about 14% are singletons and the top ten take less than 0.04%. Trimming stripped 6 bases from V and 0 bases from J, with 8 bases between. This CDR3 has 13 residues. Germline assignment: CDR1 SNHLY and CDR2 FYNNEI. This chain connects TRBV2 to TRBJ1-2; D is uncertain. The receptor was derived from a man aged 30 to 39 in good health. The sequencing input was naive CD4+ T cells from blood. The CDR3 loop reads CASRTSTNYGYTF. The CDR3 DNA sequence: TGTGCCAGCAGAACATCGACTAACTATGGCTACACCTTC.